The 20 T cell receptor beta chains listed next were all sequenced from one sample in a study of blood T cell repertoires in COVID-19. TCRdb's table, derived via immunoSEQ multiplex PCR, lists solely in-frame clones and lacks some. Here the sample spans around 110,000 clones, over 65% being singletons. The sample taken for sequencing was peripheral blood. Receptors were obtained from a man younger than 40 with acute or convalescent COVID-19.

In nucleotides, the CDR3 is TGTGCCAGCAGCCCAGCGGGACTAGCGGGGGGGAACACCGGGGAGCTGTTTTTT. This translates into CASSPAGLAGGNTGELFF. J is TRBJ2-2 and V is TRBV4-2; 15 bases agree with TRBD2. CDR1 and CDR2 from the germline V gene are LGHNA and YNFKEQ. This CDR3 is built from 18 residues. V lost 4 bases and J lost 1; bases outside the gene matches: 4.

V gene TRBV19 combines with J gene TRBJ1-1; 8 bases are shared with TRBD1. V dropped 2 bases and J dropped 5; count of bases not matched to a gene: 7. Per germline, CDR1 LNHDA and CDR2 SQIVND (reference sequence). This CDR3 spans 15 amino acids. CDR3 residues: CASSIQGALRTEAFF. The DNA for the CDR3 is TGTGCCAGTAGTATACAGGGGGCGCTCCGGACTGAAGCTTTCTTT. Drawing the rest from reference TRBV19 and TRBJ1-1, the complete variable domain is DGGITQSPKYLFRKEGQNVTLSCEQNLNHDAMYWYRQDPGQGLRLIYYSQIVNDFQKGDIAEGYSVSREKKESFPLTVTSAQKNPTAFYLCASSIQGALRTEAFFGQGTRLTVV.

The chain carries TRBV29-1 and TRBJ1-1; D is undetermined. The germline V gene has CDR1 SQVTM and CDR2 ANQGSEA. The CDR3 is 12 residues long. Trimming removed 7 bases from V and 1 base from J, with 10 bases in between. The CDR3 coding sequence is TGCAGCGCTGAGGCGGCGAACACTGAAGCTTTCTTT. This codes for CSAEAANTEAFF.

The chain couples TRBV7-8 to TRBJ2-2; TRBD2 matches at 8 bases. V gave up 5 bases and J gave up 4 bases; unmatched junction bases: 9. CDR3 length: 16 amino acids. Germline CDR1 reads SGHVS; CDR2 reads FQNEAQ. CDR3 amino acids: CASSPTGGAGTGELFF. DNA of the CDR3: TGTGCCAGCAGCCCGACCGGGGGGGCGGGCACCGGGGAGCTGTTTTTT.

The J gene is TRBJ1-2, the V gene TRBV3-1 (or the pseudogene TRBV3-2); unclear D gene. Trimming left V 1 base short and J 10 bases short, with 16 bases between. This CDR3 contains 14 residues. Germline CDR1 LGHDT, CDR2 YNNKEL (reference sequence). This chain's CDR3 is CASSQVGGRGNYTF. In DNA form, the CDR3 reads TGTGCCAGCAGCCAAGTGGGCGGCAGAGGGAACTACACCTTC.

The chain couples TRBV7-6 to TRBJ2-3; TRBD1 aligns across 11 bases. J gave up 9 bases and V 3 bases, and 14 bases lay outside the gene matches. CDR3 length equals 17 residues. In germline, CDR1 is SGHVS, CDR2 FNYEAQ. Here the CDR3 reads CASSFATGQGALPTQYF. CDR3 nucleotides: TGTGCCAGCAGCTTCGCAACCGGACAGGGGGCGCTTCCGACGCAGTATTTT.

The rearrangement links TRBV5-1 to TRBJ2-1; D perhaps matches TRBD2 (5 bases). Per germline, CDR1 SGHRS and CDR2 YFSETQ. With 0 bases removed from V and 6 bases from J, the gap between germline ends came to 10 bases. This CDR3 comprises 14 residues. CDR3: CASSLDPGINEQFF. DNA for the CDR3: TGCGCCAGCAGCTTGGATCCGGGGATCAATGAGCAGTTCTTC.

The chain couples TRBV2 to TRBJ2-1; 11 bases align to TRBD2. The CDR3 is 13 amino acids. V lost 4 bases, J lost 15 bases, and 8 bases stayed unmatched. The germline V gene has CDR1 SNHLY and CDR2 FYNNEI. As DNA, the CDR3 is TGTGCCAGCAGTGTGGTTAGCGGGAGGGACTTGTTCTTC. Translation: CASSVVSGRDLFF.

The genes are TRBV3-1 (or the pseudogene TRBV3-2) and TRBJ1-1, with a tentative D call TRBD1 (5 bases). CDR1 is LGHDT, CDR2 YNNKEL, per germline (reference sequence). V was trimmed by 4 bases and J by 0 bases, leaving 9 bases between them. The CDR3 runs to 14 residues. The CDR3 DNA reads TGTGCCAGCAGCCGAACGACAGTGAACACTGAAGCTTTCTTT. Residues: CASSRTTVNTEAFF.

CDR3 nucleotides: TGTGCCAGCACCACGAGGGTCAGGAACGACGAGCAGTACTTC. Translated, it gives CASTTRVRNDEQYF. The chain combines TRBV13 with TRBJ2-7, with TRBD2 as a possible D gene (5 bases). In germline, CDR1 is PRHDT, CDR2 FYEKMQ (reference sequence). With 7 bases removed from V and 5 bases from J, the gap between germline ends came to 18 bases. This CDR3 has 14 amino acids.

The chain joins TRBV19 to TRBJ1-4; D not certain. Per the germline V gene, CDR1 is LNHDA and CDR2 is SQIVND (reference sequence). The CDR3 extends over 10 amino acids. V was clipped by 5 bases and J by 9 bases, with 4 bases between them. CDR3 nucleotide sequence: TGTGCCAGTAGTGTTAAAAAACTGTTTTTT. Translated: CASSVKKLFF.

The rearrangement links TRBV5-4 to TRBJ1-1; D may be TRBD1 (5 bases). From germline, CDR1 is SGHNT and CDR2 YYREEE (reference sequence). The CDR3 contains 14 residues. V lost 2 bases and J lost 1, with 9 bases in between. The CDR3 protein is CASSFGDRNTEAFF. The CDR3 DNA reads as TGTGCCAGCAGCTTTGGCGACAGGAACACTGAAGCTTTCTTT.

Concerning this clone itself: Different DNA sequences within this sample yield the same CDR3. The chain couples TRBV19 to TRBJ1-1, with unresolved D. The CDR3 runs to 13 residues. Germline V CDR1 and CDR2: LNHDA, SQIVND (reference sequence). Between the trimmed V and J ends, which lost 5 bases and 1 base, there was a span of 8 bases. CDR3 amino acids: CASSPTQNTEAFF. For the CDR3, the DNA is TGTGCCAGTAGTCCTACTCAGAACACTGAAGCTTTCTTT.

The V and J genes are TRBV6-5 and TRBJ1-5; D is uncertain. In germline, CDR1 is MNHEY, CDR2 SVGAGI. Trimming took 7 bases from V and 4 from J, leaving 14 bases between them. This CDR3 comprises 14 residues. The CDR3 is CASTDPPGNQPQHF. CDR3 DNA sequence: TGTGCCAGCACCGACCCACCGGGAAATCAGCCCCAGCATTTT.

The chain is built from TRBV2 and TRBJ2-6; 7 bases fit TRBD1. The CDR3 extends over 17 amino acids. Germline CDR1 SNHLY, CDR2 FYNNEI. The V segment lost 6 bases and the J segment 0 bases; nucleotides outside the gene matches: 8. The CDR3 DNA is TGTGCCAGCAGGAAATGGGACAGTGGCTCTGGGGCCAACGTCCTGACTTTC. This gives the protein CASRKWDSGSGANVLTF. Supplemented by reference TRBV2 and TRBJ2-6, the full variable domain reads EPEVTQTPSHQVTQMGQEVILRCVPISNHLYFYWYRQILGQKVEFLVSFYNNEISEKSEIFDDQFSVERPDGSNFTLKIRSTKLEDSAMYFCASRKWDSGSGANVLTFGAGSRLTVL.

This sequence joins TRBV4-1 and TRBJ2-7; a weak D match, TRBD1 (5 bases). In germline, CDR1 is MGHRA, CDR2 YSYEKL. The CDR3 is 15 residues long. V dropped 1 base and J dropped 1 base, with 11 bases sitting between them. CDR3 sequence (DNA): TGCGCCAGCAGCCAAGGCCAGGGAACTTCCTACGAGCAGTACTTC. Protein product: CASSQGQGTSYEQYF.

This chain uses TRBV6-5 with TRBJ1-4, with 9 bases lining up with TRBD1. The CDR3 is 14 residues long. V lost 7 bases, J lost 4 bases, and 4 bases stayed unmatched. CDR1 and CDR2 (germline): MNHEY, SVGAGI. The CDR3, as DNA: TGTGCCAGCACTCGGGACAGGGATAATGAAAAACTGTTTTTT. Translation gives CASTRDRDNEKLFF.

This chain links TRBV25-1 with TRBJ2-1; TRBD2 is a possible D gene (7 bases). The CDR3 totals 15 residues. Germline loops: CDR1 MGHDK, CDR2 SYGVNS. V was pared by 7 bases and J by 8 bases, with 21 bases between. CDR3 coding DNA: TGTGCCAGCACCTCTTTCGGGGGGCGTAAGGATGAGCAGTTCTTC. This translates into CASTSFGGRKDEQFF.

V is TRBV21-1 and J is TRBJ1-1; whether TRBD1, the table's D call, matches the DNA was not checked. TRBV21-1 is listed as a pseudogene. The CDR3 is made up of 14 amino acids. The CDR3 DNA sequence: TGTGCCAGCAGCAATGCGGGACAGACGGTCTTTTCTTTCTTT. Its protein product is CASSNAGQTVFSFF.

V gene TRBV7-6 combines with J gene TRBJ2-7; 10 nucleotides agree with TRBD1. The V gene end was trimmed by 3 bases and the J gene end by 4 bases; junction bases not matched to a gene: 9. Germline CDR1 SGHVS, CDR2 FNYEAQ. This CDR3 is 16 amino acids long. CDR3 loop: CASSLLSGTGAYEQYV. CDR3 sequence (DNA): TGTGCCAGCAGCTTGCTATCCGGGACAGGGGCGTACGAGCAGTACGTC.